The clone carrying this TCR beta chain appeared many times. RNA transcripts provided the source from which TCR beta CDR3 regions were amplified. The HTBI set primed first-round TCR CDR3 RT-PCR. From the multiplex PCR reads, TCRdb called clonotypes with MiXCR, one entry per CDR3 protein. In the table there are about 180,000 distinct CDR3 sequences, about a sixth of which are singletons. The data are from a study of T cells in Graves' hyperthyroidism and ophthalmopathy. Extraction of PBMCs used about 9.2 ml of fresh peripheral blood. Germline V lookup: CDR1 KGHDR, CDR2 SFDVKD. The CDR3 is made up of 17 amino acids. V was clipped by 12 bases and J by 3 bases, with 23 bases between them.

This sequence was found in a woman in her fifties or sixties with Graves' hyperthyroidism. This chain uses TRBV24-1 with TRBJ2-6; tentative D call: TRBD2 (5 bases). Input material: blood. The DNA for the CDR3 is TGTGCCTCCCTAAGGAGGTCGTCCCCTTATGGGGCCAACGTCCTGACTTTC. Its protein product is CASLRRSSPYGANVLTF.